What follows is one T cell receptor (beta chain) and its context. Using immunoSEQ multiplex PCR, the repertoire was profiled, and TCRdb retains in-frame clones only, with some absent. The table lists 250,000 to 400,000 clones, about 89% of them singletons, with approximately 5.2% in the top ten. This sample stems from a study of blood T cell repertoires in COVID-19. V shed 1 base and J shed 4 bases, with 13 bases lying between them. Germline V gene data show CDR1 as SGHRS and CDR2 as YFSETQ. This CDR3 is built from 15 residues. The gene calls are TRBV5-1 and TRBJ2-3, with D possibly matching TRBD1 (6 bases). The sequenced sample was PBMCs or T cells enriched from blood (not recorded which). This TCR derives from a man aged 55 to 69 who had recovered from COVID-19. CDR3 in DNA: TGCGCCAGCAGCTTGCAGGGGTTCAGTGCAGATACGCAGTATTTT. This gives the protein CASSLQGFSADTQYF.